One and the same sample provided the 11 T cell receptor beta chains below, sequenced in a study of shared clonotypes between healthy human individuals. Profiled with immunoSEQ multiplex PCR; TCRdb holds only in-frame clones, not every one. The sample yields 950,000 to 1,100,000 clones, approximately 80% seen once. Specimen: memory CD4+ T cells from PBMCs. Subset described: CD45RA-negative fraction. The receptors derive from a man younger than 35 in good health. Some clones in this sample may be carry-over from other donors' samples.

Comment on this clone: Other DNA sequences in the same sample also yield this CDR3. This chain uses TRBV5-1 with TRBJ2-7; no clear D. Germline V CDR1 and CDR2: SGHRS, YFSETQ. Deletions cut 0 bases from V and 1 base from J, with 8 bases between. This CDR3 comprises 14 residues. The CDR3 sequence: CASSLVGGSYEQYF. The CDR3 coding sequence is TGCGCCAGCAGCTTGGTCGGTGGGTCCTACGAGCAGTACTTC.

The V call is TRBV7-9, the J call TRBJ1-2; 8 bases are a match to TRBD1. Germline CDR1 SEHNR, CDR2 FQNEAQ (reference sequence). V gave up 0 bases and J gave up 4 bases; unmatched junction bases: 1. This CDR3 spans 14 amino acids. The DNA for the CDR3 is TGTGCCAGCAGCTTAGCTCAGGGGGCCTATGGCTACACCTTC. Translated, it gives CASSLAQGAYGYTF. Supplemented by reference TRBV7-9 and TRBJ1-2, the full variable domain reads DTGVSQNPRHKITKRGQNVTFRCDPISEHNRLYWYRQTLGQGPEFLTYFQNEAQLEKSRLLSDRFSAERPKGSFSTLEIQRTEQGDSAMYLCASSLAQGAYGYTFGSGTRLTVV.

The chain joins TRBV28 to TRBJ2-5; no reliable D call. Matching the DNA end better, TRBJ2-7 makes the J call doubtful. CDR1 and CDR2 (germline): MDHEN, SYDVKM. The CDR3 sequence is 14 residues long. DNA of the CDR3: TGTGCCAGCAGTTTATTAAGGGTTAGCTACGAGCAGTACTTC. This gives the protein CASSLLRVSYEQYF.

The chain couples TRBV28 to TRBJ1-1; D is uncertain. Trimming left V 4 bases short and J 4 bases short, with 10 bases between. The CDR3 runs 13 residues. CDR1 and CDR2 (germline): MDHEN, SYDVKM. The CDR3 region is CASSSPVPTEAFF. Here the CDR3 DNA reads TGTGCCAGCAGTTCCCCAGTCCCCACTGAAGCTTTCTTT.

The J gene is TRBJ2-7, the V gene TRBV10-1; 8 bases are a match to TRBD2. J was trimmed by 2 bases and V by 6 bases; bases with no gene match: 3. This CDR3 is built from 13 residues. The germline CDR1 and CDR2 sequences are WNHNN and SYGVQD (reference sequence). In DNA form, the CDR3 reads TGCGCCAGCAGCCCAGCGGGAGCCTACGAGCAGTACTTC. Its protein product is CASSPAGAYEQYF.

The chain couples TRBV7-2 to TRBJ2-3, with a weak D call TRBD2 (6 bases). Germline V gives CDR1 SGHTA, CDR2 FQGNSA. Deletions cut 6 bases from V and 5 bases from J, with 21 bases between. The CDR3 runs to 16 residues. CDR3 amino acids: CASSQDSGVGKDTQYF. In nucleotides, the CDR3 is TGTGCCAGCAGTCAGGACTCGGGGGTGGGAAAAGATACGCAGTATTTT.

The chain uses TRBV28 and TRBJ1-2; 8 bases are shared with TRBD1. The CDR3 runs 16 residues. V trimming: 6 bases; J trimming: 0 bases; junction bases outside the gene matches: 9. The V gene's germline CDR1 is MDHEN and CDR2 SYDVKM. CDR3: CASSQPYRGANYGYTF. CDR3 nucleotides: TGTGCCAGCAGCCAACCGTACAGGGGGGCTAACTATGGCTACACCTTC.

The J gene is TRBJ1-5, the V gene TRBV30; D gene unclear. V lost 2 bases and J lost 6, with 11 bases in between. Germline V gene lookup returns CDR1 GTSNPN and CDR2 SVGIG (reference sequence). This CDR3 has 13 residues. CDR3 amino acids: CAWSTGQAQPQHF. The CDR3 bases are TGTGCCTGGAGTACCGGGCAGGCTCAGCCCCAGCATTTT. Drawing the rest from reference TRBV30 and TRBJ1-5, the complete variable domain is SQTIHQWPATLVQPVGSPLSLECTVEGTSNPNLYWYRQAAGRGLQLLFYSVGIGQISSEVPQNLSASRPQDRQFILSSKKLLLSDSGFYLCAWSTGQAQPQHFGDGTRLSIL.

The chain joins TRBV11-2 to TRBJ2-7; a weak D match, TRBD1 (5 bases). Per the germline V gene, CDR1 is SGHAT and CDR2 is FQNNGV. The germline V and J ends were trimmed by 0 bases and 5 bases, with 17 bases remaining between them. The CDR3 sequence is 16 residues long. CDR3 nucleotide sequence: TGTGCCAGCAGCTTAGAGGGGCGCCGCCTGGGCAACGAGCAGTACTTC. Protein product: CASSLEGRRLGNEQYF.

The chain carries TRBV15 and TRBJ1-3; no clear D. V lost 2 bases, J lost 0 bases, and 8 bases lay in between. Looked up from germline, CDR1 is LNHNV and CDR2 is YYDKDF (reference sequence). The CDR3 has 15 amino acids. Here the CDR3 DNA reads TGTGCCACCAGCAGACATCAGAACTCTGGAAACACCATATATTTT. As protein: CATSRHQNSGNTIYF.

This chain joins TRBV6-6 and TRBJ2-7; unclear D gene. The V gene lost 4 bases and the J gene lost 11 bases, with 18 bases spanning the gap. The CDR3 is 13 amino acids. Germline CDR1 reads MNHNY; CDR2 reads SVGAGI (reference sequence). The CDR3 here is CASSLEVYSMEYF. CDR3 DNA: TGTGCCAGCAGTTTAGAAGTATACTCTATGGAGTACTTC.